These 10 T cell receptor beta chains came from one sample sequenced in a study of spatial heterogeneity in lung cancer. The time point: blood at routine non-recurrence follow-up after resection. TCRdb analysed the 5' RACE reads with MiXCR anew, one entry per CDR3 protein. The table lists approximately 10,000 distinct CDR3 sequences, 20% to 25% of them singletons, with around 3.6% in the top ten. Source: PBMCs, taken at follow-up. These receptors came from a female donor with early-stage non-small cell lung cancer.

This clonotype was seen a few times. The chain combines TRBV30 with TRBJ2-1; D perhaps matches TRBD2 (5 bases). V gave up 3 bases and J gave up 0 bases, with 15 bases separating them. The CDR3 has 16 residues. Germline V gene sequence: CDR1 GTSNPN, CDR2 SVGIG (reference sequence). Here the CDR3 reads CAWSLRAASSYNEQFF. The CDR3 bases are TGTGCCTGGAGCTTGCGAGCGGCGAGCTCCTACAATGAGCAGTTCTTC.

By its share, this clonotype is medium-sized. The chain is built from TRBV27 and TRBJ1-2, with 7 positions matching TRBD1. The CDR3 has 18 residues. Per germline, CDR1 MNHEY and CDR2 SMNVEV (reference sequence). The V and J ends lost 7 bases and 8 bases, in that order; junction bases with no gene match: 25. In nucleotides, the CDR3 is TGTGCCAGCACCCCCAGGGGGGCTCCTTCTCAGGGGGGATACGGCTACACCTTC. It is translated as CASTPRGAPSQGGYGYTF.

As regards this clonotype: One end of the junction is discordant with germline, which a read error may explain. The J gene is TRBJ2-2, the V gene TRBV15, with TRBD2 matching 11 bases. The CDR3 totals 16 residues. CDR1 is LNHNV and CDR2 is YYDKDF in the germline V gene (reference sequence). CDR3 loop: CATTQGLAANTGELFF. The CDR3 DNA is TGCGCCACCACCCAGGGACTAGCGGCGAACACCGGGGAGCTGTTTTTT.

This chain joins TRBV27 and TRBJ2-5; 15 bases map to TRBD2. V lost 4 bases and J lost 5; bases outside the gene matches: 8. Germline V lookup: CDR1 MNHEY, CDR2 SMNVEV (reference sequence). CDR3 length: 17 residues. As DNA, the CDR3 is TGTGCCAGCAGTTCGGGACTAGCGGGAGGTTTAGGGGAGACCCAGTACTTC. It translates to CASSSGLAGGLGETQYF.

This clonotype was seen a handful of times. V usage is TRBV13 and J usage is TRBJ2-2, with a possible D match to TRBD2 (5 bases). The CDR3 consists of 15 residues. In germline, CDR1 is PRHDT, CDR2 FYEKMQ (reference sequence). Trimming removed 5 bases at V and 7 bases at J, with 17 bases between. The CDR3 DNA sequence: TGTGCCAGCAGCCCACGGACGGAGGCGGTCGGGGAGCTGTTTTTT. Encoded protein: CASSPRTEAVGELFF.

The CDR3 region has the DNA TGTGCCAGCAGCTTAATCCTAGCGGCCGAAATCGACAATGAGCAGTTCTTC. As protein: CASSLILAAEIDNEQFF. V usage is TRBV11-2 and J usage is TRBJ2-1; 7 bases are a match to TRBD2. V was clipped by 2 bases and J by 5 bases; unmatched bases: 12. Germline assignment: CDR1 SGHAT and CDR2 FQNNGV. The CDR3 length is 17 residues.

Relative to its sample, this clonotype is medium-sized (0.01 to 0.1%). The CDR3 protein is CASSQAEETSGYNEQFF. CDR3 bases: TGTGCCAGCAGCCAAGCGGAGGAGACTAGCGGGTACAATGAGCAGTTCTTC. The chain carries TRBV4-2 and TRBJ2-1, with 10 bases fitting TRBD2. The V gene's germline CDR1 is LGHNA and CDR2 YNFKEQ. The CDR3 sequence is 17 residues long. V lost 1 base to trimming and J lost 4 bases; unmatched junction nucleotides: 7.

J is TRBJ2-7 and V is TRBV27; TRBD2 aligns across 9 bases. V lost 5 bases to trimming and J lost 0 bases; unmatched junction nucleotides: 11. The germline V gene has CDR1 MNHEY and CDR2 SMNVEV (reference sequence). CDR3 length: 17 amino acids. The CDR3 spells CASSPPPGTSLSYEQYF. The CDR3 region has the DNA TGTGCCAGCAGTCCCCCTCCCGGGACTAGCCTCTCCTACGAGCAGTACTTC.

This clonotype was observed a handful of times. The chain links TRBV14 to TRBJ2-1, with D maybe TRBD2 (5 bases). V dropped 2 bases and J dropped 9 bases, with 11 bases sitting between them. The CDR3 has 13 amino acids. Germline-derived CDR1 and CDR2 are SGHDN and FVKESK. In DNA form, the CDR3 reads TGTGCCAGCAGCCAATCGAGGGCAGGTGAGCAGTTCTTC. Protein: CASSQSRAGEQFF.

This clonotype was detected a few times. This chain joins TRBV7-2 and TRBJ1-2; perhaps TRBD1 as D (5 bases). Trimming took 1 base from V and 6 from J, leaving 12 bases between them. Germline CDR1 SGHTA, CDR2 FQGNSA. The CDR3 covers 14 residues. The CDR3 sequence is CASSLGTGRNGYTF. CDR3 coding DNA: TGTGCCAGCAGCTTAGGAACGGGGCGGAATGGCTACACCTTC.